This T cell receptor beta chain came from a study of T-cell memory formation after mild COVID-19. At the level of the study: Largely, the TCR clusters proved donor specific. Study-wide findings and caveats: A subset of responding clones appeared in pre-infection memory, suggesting cross-reactive memory joined.

After 5'RACE with constant-segment primers, TCR alpha and TCR beta cDNA libraries carrying sample barcodes and UMIs were obtained. TCRdb re-analysed the 5' RACE reads in MiXCR, keeping a single row per CDR3 protein. The repertoire consists of about 400,000 distinct CDR3 sequences, with 23% occurring once and the leading ten covering under 15%. Comments on this clonotype: Its target is not known.

This clonotype was obtained from an adult woman who had mild COVID-19 (a few samples of this study predate the infection). Cell type and time point are not known. The sequencing input was PBMCs or a T cell subset sorted from them (not recorded which).

The CDR3 DNA follows: TGCGCCAGCAGCCACCGAGGGCGGGTATCAGCCAAAAACATTCAGTACTTC. Encoded protein: CASSHRGRVSAKNIQYF. This chain links TRBV4-1 with TRBJ2-4, with D possibly being TRBD2 (5 bases). Trimming shortened V by 3 bases and J by 0 bases, and 15 bases separated the two germline ends. CDR1 MGHRA and CDR2 YSYEKL come from the germline V gene. This CDR3 is 17 amino acids long.